This T cell receptor (beta chain) was sequenced during a study of early T cells in non-severe SARS-CoV-2 infection. Study in general: Unsorted whole-blood RNA was sequenced in bulk, leaving chains unpaired.

Unique molecular identifiers were added to individual cDNA molecules. Via MiXCR, TCRdb re-called the 5' RACE reads, giving one row per CDR3 protein. The table lists approximately 62,000 distinct CDR3 sequences, about an eighth of them singletons. The study's findings and limits: Anti-spike CD8 responses were favored by VDJdb matching, which missed private and CD4 specificities.

Per germline, CDR1 SGHRS and CDR2 YFSETQ. This CDR3 is built from 11 residues. As concerns this clonotype: Its antigen is not known. A much larger clone lies a single base off, so this may be a read error.

The genes are TRBV5-1 and TRBJ2-7; tentative D call: TRBD1 (5 bases). The source material was whole blood. The TCR was taken from an adult who was a healthcare worker with PCR-confirmed SARS-CoV-2 infection or an uninfected control (not recorded which). The DNA of the CDR3 is TGCGTCAGCAGCAGGGATTACGAGCAGTACTTC. This gives the protein CVSSRDYEQYF. The full variable domain, its missing parts supplied by reference TRBV5-1 and TRBJ2-7, is KAGVTQTPRYLIKTRGQQVTLSCSPISGHRSVSWYQQTPGQGLQFLFEYFSETQRNKGNFPGRFSGRQFSNSRSEMNVSTLELGDSALYLCVSSRDYEQYFGPGTRLTVT.